This T cell receptor beta chain was identified in a study of blood T cell repertoires in COVID-19. Turning to the study itself: Sites across the United States, Italy and Spain contributed samples from acute and convalescent COVID-19. PBMCs, B-cell-depleted T cells, or T cells provided the cDNA or gDNA that made up the material.

Participants had their cohort set by participant-reported clinical history. In the original processing: Using reference gene primer amplification, nucleated cell counts were estimated. Assay: immunoSEQ multiplex PCR; the TCRdb copy retains only in-frame clones and omits some. V and J calls and clone size come straight from that table; D and trimming were deduced from the DNA. The repertoire holds around 280,000 clones, with around 89% as singletons. V shed 4 bases, J shed 0 bases, and the junction held 15 bases outside the gene matches. This CDR3 contains 20 residues. CDR1 is MNHEY and CDR2 is SMNVEV in the germline V gene (reference sequence).

Sequenced sample: PBMCs or T cells enriched from blood (not recorded which). This TCR was sampled from a woman under 30 with acute COVID-19. The rearrangement links TRBV27 to TRBJ1-6; TRBD1 agrees at 7 bases. The CDR3 bases are TGTGCCAGCAGTTCACGAGGGACAGTTTTTCTTAGCTCCTATAATTCACCCCTCCACTTT. Protein product: CASSSRGTVFLSSYNSPLHF.